This entry lists 6 T cell receptor beta chains sequenced from one sample in a study of T-cell memory formation after mild COVID-19. MiXCR was run by TCRdb on the 5' RACE reads, yielding one entry per CDR3 protein. The top ten hold roughly 21% of the sample, which has about 400,000 distinct CDR3 sequences, more than 15% seen once. Material: PBMCs or a T cell subset sorted from them (not recorded which). These receptors originate from a man in his late teens or twenties who had mild COVID-19 (a few samples of this study predate the infection). Cell type and time point are not known.

This clonotype appeared a few times. The chain recombines TRBV20-1 with TRBJ1-5; tentative D call: TRBD1 (5 bases). This CDR3 is built from 13 residues. Trimming left V 6 bases short and J 7 bases short, with 16 bases between. CDR1 is DFQATT, CDR2 SNEGSKA, per germline (reference sequence). The CDR3 DNA reads as TGCAGTGCCGCGGACGCCCGGGGGCAGCCCCAGCATTTT. This gives the protein CSAADARGQPQHF.

This chain connects TRBV15 to TRBJ2-5; D gene uncertain. The CDR3 length is 13 residues. V shed 3 bases and J shed 5 bases, with 10 bases lying between them. Germline V lookup: CDR1 LNHNV, CDR2 YYDKDF (reference sequence). CDR3 loop: CATSRDQPETQYF. In DNA form, the CDR3 reads TGTGCCACCAGCAGGGATCAGCCTGAGACCCAGTACTTC.

This clonotype appeared a few times. The chain links TRBV7-3 to TRBJ1-1; D is unclear. Germline V gene sequence: CDR1 SGHTA, CDR2 FQGTGA. The germline V and J ends were trimmed by 2 bases and 3 bases, with 7 bases remaining between them. This CDR3 is built from 13 residues. The DNA for the CDR3 is TGTGCCAGCAGCTTATATATGGACACTGAAGCTTTCTTT. It yields the protein CASSLYMDTEAFF.

The gene calls are TRBV7-9 and TRBJ1-1; D unresolved. There are 18 residues in the CDR3. CDR1 and CDR2 (germline): SEHNR, FQNEAQ (reference sequence). V lost 3 bases to trimming and J lost 5 bases, with 25 bases between them. The CDR3 loop is CASSFLRVRRHPRTEAFF. DNA of the CDR3: TGTGCCAGCAGCTTCCTCCGGGTTCGTCGGCATCCAAGGACTGAAGCTTTCTTT. The variable domain in full, completed from reference TRBV7-9 and TRBJ1-1, reads DTGVSQNPRHKITKRGQNVTFRCDPISEHNRLYWYRQTLGQGPEFLTYFQNEAQLEKSRLLSDRFSAERPKGSFSTLEIQRTEQGDSAMYLCASSFLRVRRHPRTEAFFGQGTRLTVV.

The gene calls are TRBV3-1 and TRBJ2-2; D is perhaps TRBD1 or TRBD2 (5 bases each). The germline V gene encodes CDR1 LGHDT and CDR2 YNNKEL (reference sequence). V was pared by 6 bases and J by 1 base, with 15 bases between. This CDR3 region has 16 residues. The CDR3 loop reads CASRDTGTGNTGELFF. For the CDR3, the DNA is TGTGCCAGCAGAGACACCGGGACGGGGAACACCGGGGAGCTGTTTTTT. The full variable domain, completed using reference TRBV3-1 and TRBJ2-2, is DTAVSQTPKYLVTQMGNDKSIKCEQNLGHDTMYWYKQDSKKFLKIMFSYNNKELIINETVPNRFSPKSPDKAHLNLHINSLELGDSAVYFCASRDTGTGNTGELFFGEGSRLTVL.

This clonotype was observed a handful of times. V usage is TRBV7-3 and J usage is TRBJ2-7; D is perhaps TRBD2 (6 bases). Germline V CDR1 and CDR2: SGHTA, FQGTGA. The V gene lost 0 bases and the J gene lost 5 bases, with 14 bases spanning the gap. The CDR3 covers 15 residues. CDR3 bases: TGTGCCAGCAGCTTAACCGGCGGGGACCTCAACGAGCAGTACTTC. It translates to CASSLTGGDLNEQYF.